Following are 30 T cell receptor beta chains from one sample sequenced in a study of CD8+ T cells in alopecia areata. RNA, once extracted, was reverse transcribed into cDNA for use as the sequencing template. Libraries were prepared by immunoSEQ multiplex PCR; TCRdb keeps only in-frame clonotypes and omits some of them. Here the sample spans about 190,000 clones, over 60% being singletons. Treatment described: oral pan-JAK inhibitor, 5-10 mg twice daily. The sample was CD4+ T cells sorted from blood, taken at week 4, from a patient treated with tofacitinib. The receptors were sampled from a human donor with alopecia areata.

The chain carries TRBV6-5 and TRBJ2-2; no reliable D call. Trimming left V 6 bases short and J 6 bases short, with 17 bases between. Germline CDR1 MNHEY, CDR2 SVGAGI. The length of the CDR3 is 15 residues. CDR3 sequence (DNA): TGTGCCAGCAGCCAGGCCCGGTTAGAAGCCGGGGAGCTGTTTTTT. This gives the protein CASSQARLEAGELFF.

V usage is TRBV5-1 and J usage is TRBJ1-4; D is unclear. With 0 bases removed from V and 5 bases from J, the gap between germline ends came to 5 bases. The CDR3 is 13 amino acids. Germline V CDR1 and CDR2: SGHRS, YFSETQ. CDR3 loop: CASSLGSNEKLFF. CDR3 nucleotide sequence: TGCGCCAGCAGCTTGGGCTCCAATGAAAAACTGTTTTTT.

The rearrangement uses TRBV9 and TRBJ2-6; D unclear. Per the germline V gene, CDR1 is SGDLS and CDR2 is YYNGEE. Between the trimmed V and J ends, which lost 3 bases and 4 bases, there was a span of 11 bases. The CDR3 extends over 15 amino acids. This chain's CDR3 is CASSAGPSGANVLTF. As DNA, the CDR3 is TGTGCCAGCAGCGCCGGACCGAGCGGGGCCAACGTCCTGACTTTC.

The chain joins TRBV5-6 to TRBJ2-5; D is ambiguous. The length of the CDR3 is 14 residues. Between the trimmed V and J ends, which lost 0 bases and 3 bases, there was a span of 9 bases. Germline V gene sequence: CDR1 SGHDT, CDR2 YYEEEE. The CDR3, as DNA: TGTGCCAGCAGCTTGGGGGCAGAGAAAGAGACCCAGTACTTC. This codes for CASSLGAEKETQYF.

The J gene is TRBJ2-7, the V gene TRBV28; 8 bases map to TRBD1. V lost 5 bases to trimming and J lost 3 bases; unmatched junction nucleotides: 15. CDR3 length: 17 amino acids. Germline CDR1 is MDHEN and CDR2 is SYDVKM. CDR3 sequence: CASSPNVGTGVNYEQYF. Written as DNA, the CDR3 is TGTGCCAGCAGTCCCAACGTAGGGACAGGCGTCAACTACGAGCAGTACTTC.

This clone was observed a handful of times. This sequence joins TRBV9 and TRBJ2-7; 7 nucleotides align to TRBD1. This CDR3 is 13 amino acids long. Germline V gene lookup returns CDR1 SGDLS and CDR2 YYNGEE. The V segment lost 3 bases and the J segment 5 bases; nucleotides outside the gene matches: 5. DNA for the CDR3: TGTGCCAGCAGCGCCCGACAGGGCCACGAGCAGTACTTC. As protein: CASSARQGHEQYF.

The chain is built from TRBV29-1 and TRBJ2-5; 15 bases are shared with TRBD2. The CDR3 has 15 residues. J lost 1 base, V lost 7 bases, and 4 bases had no gene match. Per germline, CDR1 SQVTM and CDR2 ANQGSEA. CDR3 nucleotide sequence: TGCAGCGGCGGGACTAGCGGGGGGACCCAAGAGACCCAGTACTTC. Translation gives CSGGTSGGTQETQYF.

This clone has a handful of counts. The junction shows a germline mismatch at one end, possibly a read error. The genes are TRBV7-2 and TRBJ2-2; D is unresolved. CDR1 and CDR2 from the germline V gene are SGHTA and FQGNSA. This CDR3 spans 13 amino acids. CDR3 sequence (DNA): TGTGCGAGCAGAGTCAGGAGCACCGGGGAGCTGTTTTTT. Translated, it gives CASRVRSTGELFF. The whole variable domain, remainder taken from reference TRBV7-2 and TRBJ2-2, is GAGVSQSPSNKVTEKGKDVELRCDPISGHTALYWYRQSLGQGLEFLIYFQGNSAPDKSGLPSDRFSAERTGGSVSTLTIQRTQQEDSAVYLCASRVRSTGELFFGEGSRLTVL.

The genes are TRBV7-6 and TRBJ2-5, with D uncertain. CDR3 length equals 13 residues. Per germline, CDR1 SGHVS and CDR2 FNYEAQ. The V end was cut by 0 bases, the J end by 4 bases, with 6 bases between. CDR3 DNA sequence: TGTGCCAGCAGCTTAGCGGGTTCAGAGACCCAGTACTTC. It specifies CASSLAGSETQYF.

The chain couples TRBV4-1 to TRBJ2-7, with 11 bases aligning to TRBD1. The CDR3 contains 17 residues. Germline values: CDR1 MGHRA, CDR2 YSYEKL. Trimming took 0 bases from V and 4 from J; bases not matched to a gene: 8. This chain's CDR3 is CASSQDRTGQGAYEQYF. CDR3 sequence (DNA): TGCGCCAGCAGCCAAGATAGGACAGGACAGGGGGCGTACGAGCAGTACTTC.

This clone was picked up a small number of times. Other DNA variants within this sample encode the same CDR3. The chain carries TRBV19 and TRBJ1-3; D remains ambiguous. V was pared by 8 bases and J by 0 bases, with 8 bases between. From germline, CDR1 is LNHDA and CDR2 SQIVND (reference sequence). The CDR3 is 13 amino acids. This CDR3 is CASSGFSGNTIYF. In DNA, the CDR3 is TGTGCCAGTTCGGGGTTCTCTGGAAACACCATATATTTT.

V and J are TRBV29-1 and TRBJ2-7; 11 positions agree with TRBD1. Trimming at V came to 7 bases and at J to 2 bases, leaving 7 bases not matched to a gene. There are 14 residues in the CDR3. In germline, CDR1 is SQVTM, CDR2 ANQGSEA. CDR3 coding DNA: TGCAGCGCCAGAGGACAGGGGGCACCCTACGAGCAGTACTTC. This sequence encodes CSARGQGAPYEQYF.

In its sample, this clone was seen once. The rearrangement uses TRBV27 and TRBJ2-1; 11 bases are a match to TRBD2. Germline V gives CDR1 MNHEY, CDR2 SMNVEV (reference sequence). The CDR3 totals 18 residues. With V trimmed by 2 bases and J by 6 bases, 12 bases remained unmatched. Here the CDR3 reads CASSLVAAGLAGPNEQFF. In nucleotides, the CDR3 is TGTGCCAGCAGTTTAGTCGCCGCAGGACTAGCGGGCCCCAATGAGCAGTTCTTC.

V is TRBV27 and J is TRBJ1-6; 10 bases match TRBD1. This CDR3 has 14 residues. V was clipped by 6 bases and J by 10 bases; unmatched bases: 6. The germline CDR1 and CDR2 sequences are MNHEY and SMNVEV (reference sequence). CDR3: CASRPGQGWSPLHF. CDR3 DNA sequence: TGTGCCAGCAGACCGGGACAGGGGTGGTCACCCCTCCACTTT.

The rearrangement joins TRBV2 to TRBJ2-5; D is ambiguous. Germline V gives CDR1 SNHLY, CDR2 FYNNEI. V lost 5 bases, J lost 7 bases, and 11 bases lay in between. The CDR3 loop spans 12 amino acids. In nucleotides, the CDR3 is TGTGCCAGCAGTCCTGGGGTTGGGACCCAGTACTTC. Its translation: CASSPGVGTQYF.

The chain combines TRBV11-2 with TRBJ2-1; TRBD2 might be the D (6 bases). Germline V gene data show CDR1 as SGHAT and CDR2 as FQNNGV. The CDR3 runs to 16 residues. The V end was cut by 5 bases, the J end by 0 bases, with 14 bases between. The CDR3 loop is CASSGGLQSSYNEQFF. In DNA, the CDR3 is TGTGCCAGCAGCGGGGGACTGCAAAGCTCCTACAATGAGCAGTTCTTC.

The chain has TRBV19 and TRBJ2-3; perhaps D is TRBD1 or TRBD2 (6 bases each). CDR3 length: 16 amino acids. Trimming removed 4 bases at V and 0 bases at J, with 14 bases between. Germline CDR1 reads LNHDA; CDR2 reads SQIVND (reference sequence). CDR3 sequence: CASSRGGGTSTDTQYF. CDR3 coding DNA: TGTGCCAGTAGTAGAGGGGGAGGAACTAGCACAGATACGCAGTATTTT.

There are a few counts of this clone. The chain uses TRBV29-1 and TRBJ2-5; no clear D gene. V was trimmed by 6 bases and J by 1 base, leaving 9 bases between them. Looked up from germline, CDR1 is SQVTM and CDR2 is ANQGSEA. CDR3 size: 12 residues. The CDR3 bases are TGCAGCGTCCGTGGGATCCAAGAGACCCAGTACTTC. As protein: CSVRGIQETQYF.

V usage is TRBV15 and J usage is TRBJ2-3; 7 bases agree with TRBD2. The CDR3 totals 13 residues. Germline V gene data show CDR1 as LNHNV and CDR2 as YYDKDF (reference sequence). Losses at the gene ends were 5 bases for V and 4 bases for J; bases not matched to a gene: 3. The CDR3, as DNA: TGTGCCACCAGCGGGAGGGTTTCAGATACGCAGTATTTT. Amino acids: CATSGRVSDTQYF.

This clone was recorded a few times. The chain has TRBV25-1 and TRBJ2-7; no firm D call. CDR1 MGHDK and CDR2 SYGVNS come from the germline V gene. CDR3 length: 12 amino acids. Trimming removed 6 bases from V and 3 bases from J, with 9 bases in between. The CDR3, as DNA: TGTGCCAGCAGCTCAGGTGACTACGAGCAGTACTTC. As protein: CASSSGDYEQYF.

The chain has TRBV18 and TRBJ1-1; 8 nucleotides match TRBD1. Losses at the gene ends were 1 base for V and 3 bases for J; bases not matched to a gene: 10. The length of the CDR3 is 17 residues. The germline V gene has CDR1 KGHSH and CDR2 LQKENI. The CDR3 sequence: CASSPRIGQGMHTEAFF. DNA for the CDR3: TGTGCCAGCTCACCACGTATTGGACAGGGTATGCACACTGAAGCTTTCTTT.

The chain uses TRBV11-2 and TRBJ2-7, with 8 positions matching TRBD1. The junction had 8 bases not matched to a gene; V was cut back by 1 base and J by 3 bases. The germline gives CDR1 SGHAT, CDR2 FQNNGV. The CDR3 spans 16 residues. The CDR3 region has the DNA TGTGCCAGCAGCTTAGGGACGGGCAGGGGGCTCTACGAGCAGTACTTC. Translated, it gives CASSLGTGRGLYEQYF. Together with reference TRBV11-2 and TRBJ2-7, the CDR3 gives the full variable domain: EAGVAQSPRYKIIEKRQSVAFWCNPISGHATLYWYQQILGQGPKLLIQFQNNGVVDDSQLPKDRFSAERLKGVDSTLKIQPAKLEDSAVYLCASSLGTGRGLYEQYFGPGTRLTVT.

CDR3 sequence reads: CASSWWTGLGDNQPQHF. Here the CDR3 DNA reads TGTGCCAGCAGCTGGTGGACAGGGTTGGGAGACAATCAGCCCCAGCATTTT. The chain uses TRBV5-6 and TRBJ1-5, with TRBD1 matching 8 bases. V gave up 3 bases and J gave up 3 bases; unmatched junction bases: 11. The CDR3 extends over 17 amino acids. Germline CDR1 SGHDT, CDR2 YYEEEE.

The V call is TRBV11-2, the J call TRBJ1-5; tentative D call: TRBD1 (5 bases). Germline V gene data show CDR1 as SGHAT and CDR2 as FQNNGV. The germline V and J ends were trimmed by 1 base and 5 bases, with 9 bases remaining between them. The CDR3 has 14 residues. The CDR3 DNA reads TGTGCCAGCAGCTTAGGGAGGGGAGATCAGCCCCAGCATTTT. This sequence encodes CASSLGRGDQPQHF.

The chain couples TRBV9 to TRBJ1-2; D call uncertain. Germline CDR1 reads SGDLS; CDR2 reads YYNGEE. The CDR3 contains 15 residues. V was clipped by 2 bases and J by 2 bases, with 13 bases between them. The CDR3 sequence is CASSVGDRENYGYTF. The CDR3 coding sequence is TGTGCCAGCAGCGTCGGAGACCGAGAGAACTATGGCTACACCTTC.

The chain has TRBV7-2 and TRBJ1-5; D unclear. The CDR3 runs 14 residues. The V gene's germline CDR1 is SGHTA and CDR2 FQGNSA. Deletions cut 5 bases from V and 4 bases from J, with 12 bases between. CDR3 nucleotides: TGTGCCAGCAGCCCTGTGGCGGGGAATCAGCCCCAGCATTTT. Its protein is CASSPVAGNQPQHF.

The chain employs TRBV30 and TRBJ1-5; D gene ambiguous. V lost 2 bases, J lost 1 base, and 6 bases lay in between. Germline values: CDR1 GTSNPN, CDR2 SVGIG (reference sequence). The CDR3 spans 13 residues. The CDR3 nucleotides read TGTGCCTGGAGTCCGAACAGCAATCAGCCCCAGCATTTT. It translates to CAWSPNSNQPQHF.

The chain employs TRBV19 and TRBJ2-5; no definite D call. Trimming took off 3 bases at V and 4 bases at J, with 15 bases between the two ends. This CDR3 spans 15 amino acids. CDR1 and CDR2 (germline): LNHDA, SQIVND (reference sequence). CDR3 protein: CASSIGLGRGETQYF. CDR3 DNA: TGTGCCAGTAGTATTGGTTTAGGCCGAGGAGAGACCCAGTACTTC.

The CDR3 loop is CASSSPGAGVLEQYF. CDR3 coding DNA: TGTGCCAGCAGTAGCCCCGGGGCAGGGGTCCTCGAGCAGTACTTC. The chain links TRBV6-5 to TRBJ2-7, with D perhaps TRBD1 (6 bases). The CDR3 sequence is 15 residues long. V gave up 5 bases and J gave up 6 bases, with 20 bases separating them. CDR1 MNHEY and CDR2 SVGAGI come from the germline V gene.

This sequence joins TRBV30 and TRBJ2-2; D uncertain. V was shortened by 3 bases and J by 4 bases, with 12 bases between the two germline ends. Germline V gives CDR1 GTSNPN, CDR2 SVGIG (reference sequence). The CDR3 is 14 amino acids. This CDR3 reads CAWSPDWATGELFF. The CDR3 nucleotides read TGTGCCTGGAGCCCAGACTGGGCCACCGGGGAGCTGTTTTTT.